This T cell receptor (beta chain) was identified during a study of shared clonotypes between healthy human individuals. The overall study: Those who served as donors were a couple of women and a few men between the ages of 18 and 49. Study-wide results and limits: Generation probability values for non-shared clonotypes were lower than those for clonotypes shared by all four donors.

V was clipped by 0 bases and J by 4 bases, with 11 bases between them. CDR3 length equals 15 residues. CDR1 and CDR2 (germline): SGDLS, YYNGEE. Selected positively for CCR7 and CD45RO-negative, naive CD8 cells excluded terminally differentiated effector memory CD45RA+ cells. Everyone who donated was a Caucasian adult who lived in Nashville, Tennessee. Points on this clone: Its antigen is unknown.

Only in-frame clones appear in the TCRdb table, and some are missing; sequencing was by immunoSEQ multiplex PCR. The table records roughly 770,000 clones, just over 95% of them present only once. The sequence was collected from a man aged 25 to 45 in good health. The source material was naive CD8+ T cells sorted from blood. The gene calls are TRBV9 and TRBJ2-1; D possibly corresponds to TRBD2 (6 bases). DNA of the CDR3: TGTGCCAGCAGCGTAGGAGCGGGCCTATACAATGAGCAGTTCTTC. Translated: CASSVGAGLYNEQFF.